The following is a T cell receptor beta chain sequence with its context. TCRdb ran MiXCR on the 5' RACE reads and lists one entry per CDR3 protein. The table includes around 340,000 distinct CDR3 sequences, roughly 9.4% detected once. This record comes from a study of T cells after yellow fever vaccination. The origin of this receptor is a man younger than 30 who received the YFV17D yellow fever vaccine. Sequencing was performed on PBMCs, taken on the day of the first yellow fever vaccination.

The CDR3, as DNA: TGTGCCGCGGGGGGCGGATCCAATGAGCAGTTCTTC. This translates into CAAGGGSNEQFF. The J gene is TRBJ2-1, the V gene TRBV7-9; 8 bases are shared with TRBD2. This CDR3 has 12 amino acids. The V gene's germline CDR1 is SEHNR and CDR2 FQNEAQ (reference sequence). Unmatched junction bases numbered 6, after V lost 11 bases and J lost 6 bases.